This T cell receptor beta chain originates from a study of early T cells in non-severe SARS-CoV-2 infection. Study results and caveats: VDJdb matching skewed toward anti-spike CD8 responses, missing private and CD4 specificities.

This CDR3 has 11 residues. Germline V gene lookup returns CDR1 MNHEY and CDR2 SVGEGT. Between the trimmed V and J ends, which lost 6 bases and 7 bases, there was a span of 8 bases. TCRdb processed the 5' RACE reads anew with MiXCR; each CDR3 protein has one entry. This table holds 85,000 to 90,000 distinct CDR3 sequences, roughly 14% found once. This clonotype came up many times. Its specificity is not known. The origin of this receptor is an adult who was a healthcare worker with PCR-confirmed SARS-CoV-2 infection or an uninfected control (not recorded which). This chain links TRBV6-2 or TRBV6-3 with TRBJ2-3; D perhaps matches TRBD1 (6 bases). The specimen was whole blood. Written as DNA, the CDR3 is TGTGCCAGCAGCTGGGACAATACGCAGTATTTT. Its translation: CASSWDNTQYF.